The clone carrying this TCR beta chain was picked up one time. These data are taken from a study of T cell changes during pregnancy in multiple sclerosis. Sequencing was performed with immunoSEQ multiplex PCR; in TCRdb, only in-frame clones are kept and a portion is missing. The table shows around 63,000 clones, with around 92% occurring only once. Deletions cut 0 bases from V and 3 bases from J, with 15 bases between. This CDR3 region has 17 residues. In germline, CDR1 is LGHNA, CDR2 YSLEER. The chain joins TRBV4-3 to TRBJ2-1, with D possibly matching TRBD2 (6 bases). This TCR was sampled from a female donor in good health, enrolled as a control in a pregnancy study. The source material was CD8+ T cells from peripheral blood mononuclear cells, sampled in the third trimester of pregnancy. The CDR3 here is CASSQDRDSRNYNEQFF. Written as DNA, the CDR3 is TGCGCCAGCAGCCAAGATAGGGACTCGCGAAACTACAATGAGCAGTTCTTC.